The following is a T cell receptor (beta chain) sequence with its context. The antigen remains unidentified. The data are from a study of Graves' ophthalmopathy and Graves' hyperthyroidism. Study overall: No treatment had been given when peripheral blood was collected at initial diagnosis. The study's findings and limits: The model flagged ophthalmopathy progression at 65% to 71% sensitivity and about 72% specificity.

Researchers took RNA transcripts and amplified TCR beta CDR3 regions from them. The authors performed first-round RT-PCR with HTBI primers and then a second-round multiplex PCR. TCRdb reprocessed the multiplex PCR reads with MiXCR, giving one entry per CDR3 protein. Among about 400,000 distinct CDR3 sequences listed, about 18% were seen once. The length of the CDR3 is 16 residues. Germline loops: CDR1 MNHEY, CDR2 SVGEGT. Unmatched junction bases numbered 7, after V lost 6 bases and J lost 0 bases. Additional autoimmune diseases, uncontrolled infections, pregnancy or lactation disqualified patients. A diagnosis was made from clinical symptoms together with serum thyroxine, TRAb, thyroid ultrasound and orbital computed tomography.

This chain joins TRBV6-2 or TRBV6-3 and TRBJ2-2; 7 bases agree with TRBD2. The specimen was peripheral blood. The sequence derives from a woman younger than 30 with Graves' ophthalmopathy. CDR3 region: CASRLGGRPNTGELFF. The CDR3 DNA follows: TGTGCCAGCAGACTAGGCGGGAGACCGAACACCGGGGAGCTGTTTTTT.